This T cell receptor beta chain was retrieved from a study of tumor-infiltrating lymphocytes in primary liver carcinoma. From 500 ng of total RNA, TCR beta-specific cDNA was reverse-transcribed using a constant-region primer. For TCR beta, libraries were produced by three nested multiplex PCR rounds using slightly modified ARM-PCR. TCRdb fed the multiplex PCR reads into MiXCR, producing one record per CDR3 protein. The sample records approximately 330,000 distinct CDR3 sequences, approximately 64% being singletons. Study outcomes and limitations: A significantly higher top-250-clone fraction was found in tumors than in blood (p = 0.039). Whereas tumor region pairs overlapped more, tumor-adjacent and tumor-blood pairs overlapped less.

This clonotype was recorded at least ten times. What it binds is unknown. Unsorted whole blood supplied the blood RNA, and germline DNA was isolated too. The sequence was obtained from a middle-aged man with primary liver carcinoma and hepatitis B virus infection. Sequencing input: peripheral blood.

The DNA of the CDR3 is TGCAGCGTTGAGAGGACAGGATCCTACGAGCAGTACTTC. Its protein product is CSVERTGSYEQYF. J is TRBJ2-7 and V is TRBV29-1; 7 nucleotides agree with TRBD1. The germline V gene encodes CDR1 SQVTM and CDR2 ANQGSEA. V dropped 3 bases and J dropped 1; count of bases not matched to a gene: 3. The CDR3 consists of 13 residues.